One and the same sample provided the 29 T cell receptor beta chains below, sequenced in a study of cytomegalovirus exposure and HLA in healthy donors. In the PCR, 60 Vbeta and 13 Jbeta primers were used. Clones were sequenced by immunoSEQ multiplex PCR, and TCRdb holds only the in-frame ones, with some missing. The repertoire includes about 50,000 clones, about 78% of them detected once, and around 8% sits in the top ten. The sequencing sample was made of PBMCs. These TCRs come from a man aged 30 to 39 in good health and CMV-seropositive.

The chain recombines TRBV7-8 with TRBJ2-7; weak D call: TRBD2 (6 bases). Germline V CDR1 and CDR2: SGHVS, FQNEAQ. The CDR3 spans 11 residues. The V and J ends lost 3 bases and 7 bases respectively, with 7 bases between them. CDR3 protein: CASSFGLEQYF. In DNA form, the CDR3 reads TGTGCCAGCAGCTTCGGACTAGAGCAGTACTTC.

The J gene is TRBJ2-7, the V gene TRBV9, with TRBD1 matching over 7 bases. Germline CDR1 and CDR2: SGDLS and YYNGEE. This CDR3 has 13 residues. J lost 7 bases, V lost 3 bases, and 7 bases had no gene match. This CDR3 reads CASSDEGAGEQYF. CDR3 DNA: TGTGCCAGCAGCGACGAGGGGGCAGGGGAGCAGTACTTC.

CDR3 nucleotides: TGTGCCAGCAGCGAAGACAGGGCCTTTCGACTAAAGGATGGCTACACCTTC. This sequence encodes CASSEDRAFRLKDGYTF. The chain combines TRBV11-2 with TRBJ1-2; TRBD1 agrees at 7 bases. The germline gives CDR1 SGHAT, CDR2 FQNNGV. Unmatched junction bases numbered 18, after V lost 5 bases and J lost 6 bases. The CDR3 has 17 amino acids.

This clone appeared a single time. Likely a read error: the CDR3 ends without its conserved phenylalanine or tryptophan. The rearrangement joins TRBV7-7 to TRBJ2-3, with 7 positions matching TRBD1. V dropped 4 bases and J dropped 3; count of bases not matched to a gene: 1. The germline CDR1 and CDR2 sequences are SSHAT and FNYEAQ (reference sequence). This CDR3 region has 13 residues. The DNA of the CDR3 is TGTGCCAGCAGCTCGGACAGGACAGATACGCAGTATGTT. Translating gives CASSSDRTDTQYV.

The chain carries TRBV6-5 and TRBJ2-7; D is perhaps TRBD1 (6 bases). The CDR3 sequence is 14 residues long. Germline assignment: CDR1 MNHEY and CDR2 SVGAGI. V gave up 5 bases and J gave up 2 bases, with 13 bases separating them. CDR3 sequence reads: CASSQGGSPYEQYF. The CDR3 nucleotides are TGTGCCAGCAGTCAAGGGGGATCTCCCTACGAGCAGTACTTC.

The V call is TRBV6-1, the J call TRBJ1-1; 8 bases fit TRBD1. This CDR3 is 14 amino acids long. Per germline, CDR1 MNHNS and CDR2 SASEGT. V lost 4 bases and J lost 8; bases outside the gene matches: 9. CDR3 coding DNA: TGTGCCAGCAGTGTGGGGACAGGTTTTAGGGAAGCTTTCTTT. Translating gives CASSVGTGFREAFF.

V usage is TRBV18 and J usage is TRBJ2-7; 10 bases are a match to TRBD1. The junction had 6 bases not matched to a gene; V was cut back by 3 bases and J by 7 bases. This CDR3 is built from 14 residues. The germline CDR1 and CDR2 sequences are KGHSH and LQKENI. The DNA of the CDR3 is TGTGCCAGCTCACCCTTCCGGGACAGGGGTGAGCAGTACTTC. Its protein is CASSPFRDRGEQYF.

The V and J genes are TRBV30 and TRBJ2-3, with D possibly being TRBD2 (6 bases). V was shortened by 4 bases and J by 2 bases, with 10 bases between the two germline ends. CDR1 and CDR2 (germline): GTSNPN, SVGIG (reference sequence). The CDR3 runs 13 residues. In nucleotides, the CDR3 is TGTGCCTGGAACGCGGGGCTCACAGATACGCAGTATTTT. This translates into CAWNAGLTDTQYF.

V and J are TRBV5-1 and TRBJ2-7; 8 nucleotides align to TRBD1. V trimming: 2 bases; J trimming: 6 bases; junction bases outside the gene matches: 7. Germline V gives CDR1 SGHRS, CDR2 YFSETQ. The CDR3 is 14 residues long. The chain's CDR3 is CASSLGQGYLEQYF. The CDR3 nucleotides are TGCGCCAGCAGCTTAGGACAGGGTTATCTCGAGCAGTACTTC.

The chain uses TRBV9 and TRBJ2-1; 11 nucleotides agree with TRBD1. Germline CDR1 is SGDLS and CDR2 is YYNGEE. The CDR3 runs 15 residues. V was clipped by 4 bases and J by 4 bases; unmatched bases: 4. Written as DNA, the CDR3 is TGTGCCAGCAGCCGAGGACAGGGGGCGTACAATGAGCAGTTCTTC. Protein: CASSRGQGAYNEQFF.

This clone was seen only once. This chain uses TRBV29-1 with TRBJ1-1; D is possibly TRBD1 (5 bases). This CDR3 contains 13 residues. Between the trimmed V and J ends, which lost 1 base and 0 bases, there was a span of 6 bases. Looked up from germline, CDR1 is SQVTM and CDR2 is ANQGSEA. CDR3 residues: CSVEGQMNTEAFF. For the CDR3, the DNA is TGCAGCGTTGAAGGACAGATGAACACTGAAGCTTTCTTT.

V is TRBV19 and J is TRBJ2-7, with D perhaps matching TRBD1 (5 bases). V was cut by 5 bases and J by 1 base, with 12 bases left in between. The CDR3 is 14 residues long. The germline V gene has CDR1 LNHDA and CDR2 SQIVND (reference sequence). The CDR3 here is CASSLQGVSYEQYF. The CDR3 DNA is TGTGCCAGTAGTTTGCAGGGTGTATCCTACGAGCAGTACTTC.

A word on this clone: Other DNA sequences in this sample translate to the same CDR3. This rearrangement joins TRBV27 to TRBJ1-2; D is unresolved. This CDR3 is 13 amino acids long. Trimming took off 5 bases at V and 3 bases at J, with 10 bases between the two ends. CDR1 is MNHEY, CDR2 SMNVEV, per germline (reference sequence). The CDR3 loop is CASSLSRYYGYTF. CDR3 DNA sequence: TGTGCCAGCAGTCTCTCTCGGTACTATGGCTACACCTTC.

The chain recombines TRBV5-4 with TRBJ2-7; 8 bases fit TRBD1. Trimming took 4 bases from V and 1 from J; bases not matched to a gene: 7. Germline loops: CDR1 SGHNT, CDR2 YYREEE (reference sequence). CDR3 length: 15 amino acids. The CDR3 loop reads CASSADRGSSYEQYF. In DNA, the CDR3 is TGTGCCAGCAGCGCTGACAGGGGTTCATCCTACGAGCAGTACTTC.

The CDR3 coding sequence is TGTGCCAGTAGTATTGGGGGCAACAATCAGCCCCAGCATTTT. It is translated as CASSIGGNNQPQHF. V usage is TRBV19 and J usage is TRBJ1-5, with a weak D call TRBD1 (6 bases). The CDR3 totals 14 residues. V was cut by 3 bases and J by 3 bases, with 9 bases left in between. Germline V lookup: CDR1 LNHDA, CDR2 SQIVND (reference sequence).

The chain is built from TRBV5-1 and TRBJ2-3, with 12 bases matching TRBD2. The CDR3 runs 16 residues. CDR1 and CDR2 from the germline V gene are SGHRS and YFSETQ. With 3 bases clipped from V and 0 bases from J, the junction kept 2 bases outside the gene matches. CDR3 residues: CASSSGLAGSTDTQYF. For the CDR3, the DNA is TGCGCCAGCAGCTCCGGACTAGCGGGAAGCACAGATACGCAGTATTTT. Filled out from reference TRBV5-1 and TRBJ2-3, the complete variable domain reads KAGVTQTPRYLIKTRGQQVTLSCSPISGHRSVSWYQQTPGQGLQFLFEYFSETQRNKGNFPGRFSGRQFSNSRSEMNVSTLELGDSALYLCASSSGLAGSTDTQYFGPGTRLTVL.

The rearrangement uses TRBV9 and TRBJ1-2; the D is unclear. Trimming took 0 bases from V and 1 from J, leaving 4 bases between them. The germline CDR1 and CDR2 sequences are SGDLS and YYNGEE. The CDR3 has 13 residues. CDR3 nucleotide sequence: TGTGCCAGCAGCGTAGCAAATAACTATGGCTACACCTTC. It yields the protein CASSVANNYGYTF.

V gene TRBV9 combines with J gene TRBJ2-7; 8 bases fit TRBD1. The CDR3 runs 14 residues. J lost 2 bases, V lost 1 base, and 2 bases had no gene match. The V gene's germline CDR1 is SGDLS and CDR2 YYNGEE. The CDR3 region is CASSVQDRAYEQYF. The CDR3 nucleotides are TGTGCCAGCAGCGTACAGGACAGGGCCTACGAGCAGTACTTC.

The rearrangement joins TRBV6-1 to TRBJ1-2, with TRBD1 matching over 12 bases. Germline CDR1 MNHNS, CDR2 SASEGT. The V and J ends lost 7 bases and 2 bases, in that order; junction bases with no gene match: 5. The CDR3 loop spans 15 amino acids. Here the CDR3 DNA reads TGTGCCAGCATCTTCGGGACAGGGGGCAACTATGGCTACACCTTC. It encodes CASIFGTGGNYGYTF.

In its sample, this clone was seen once. The J gene is TRBJ2-7, the V gene TRBV7-9; D is uncertain. CDR3 size: 14 residues. Trimming took off 0 bases at V and 5 bases at J, with 11 bases between the two ends. Germline V gives CDR1 SEHNR, CDR2 FQNEAQ (reference sequence). In nucleotides, the CDR3 is TGTGCCAGCAGCTTAGCCAGCGAGCTGGACGAGCAGTACTTC. Its translation is CASSLASELDEQYF.

V and J are TRBV5-1 and TRBJ1-5; 9 positions agree with TRBD1. Germline lookup yields CDR1 SGHRS and CDR2 YFSETQ. Trimming took 4 bases from V and 5 from J; bases not matched to a gene: 7. The CDR3 spans 15 residues. Here the CDR3 DNA reads TGCGCCAGCAGCCCCCGGGGACAGGGTGATCAGCCCCAGCATTTT. Its protein is CASSPRGQGDQPQHF.

The chain recombines TRBV28 with TRBJ1-2; tentative D call: TRBD1 (5 bases). V lost 6 bases and J 2 bases, leaving 16 bases between the germline ends. This CDR3 has 15 residues. CDR1 is MDHEN and CDR2 is SYDVKM in the germline V gene. The CDR3 sequence: CASSRLRAGNYGYTF. As DNA, the CDR3 is TGTGCCAGCAGCCGACTCAGGGCTGGAAACTATGGCTACACCTTC.

V usage is TRBV4-1 and J usage is TRBJ1-2, with D hard to call. The CDR3 contains 14 residues. Germline V gene sequence: CDR1 MGHRA, CDR2 YSYEKL. Deletions cut 1 base from V and 4 bases from J, with 10 bases between. The CDR3 here is CASSQGTAGYGYTF. CDR3 DNA: TGCGCCAGCAGCCAAGGGACGGCGGGCTATGGCTACACCTTC.

This clone was recorded only once. The V gene is TRBV18, the J gene TRBJ1-1; TRBD1 matches 9 bases. The V segment lost 3 bases and the J segment 5 bases; nucleotides outside the gene matches: 7. The CDR3 is 15 residues long. In germline, CDR1 is KGHSH, CDR2 LQKENI. DNA of the CDR3: TGTGCCAGCTCACCGGAAGGACAGGGGTGGACTGAAGCTTTCTTT. It codes for CASSPEGQGWTEAFF.

The V and J genes are TRBV27 and TRBJ2-7; 7 nucleotides match TRBD1. The CDR3 spans 13 residues. Per the germline V gene, CDR1 is MNHEY and CDR2 is SMNVEV (reference sequence). The V segment lost 4 bases and the J segment 3 bases; nucleotides outside the gene matches: 3. CDR3 nucleotide sequence: TGTGCCAGCAGTTGGGACAGCAACTACGAGCAGTACTTC. The encoded protein is CASSWDSNYEQYF.

The sample holds a few counts of this clone. V gene TRBV6-1 combines with J gene TRBJ2-6, with TRBD1 matching 9 bases. V lost 6 bases to trimming and J lost 0 bases; unmatched junction nucleotides: 0. Germline CDR1 and CDR2: MNHNS and SASEGT. This CDR3 contains 15 residues. CDR3 amino acids: CASRTGGSGANVLTF. Here the CDR3 DNA reads TGTGCCAGCAGGACAGGGGGCTCTGGGGCCAACGTCCTGACTTTC.

The rearrangement uses TRBV4-2 and TRBJ2-2, with D possibly TRBD2 on 6 matching bases. CDR3 length: 17 residues. V lost 4 bases and J 5 bases, leaving 20 bases between the germline ends. The V gene's germline CDR1 is LGHNA and CDR2 YNFKEQ. CDR3 residues: CASSPIGTGDRTGELFF. CDR3 DNA: TGTGCCAGCAGCCCCATAGGGACGGGGGATCGGACCGGGGAGCTGTTTTTT.

The gene calls are TRBV6-5 and TRBJ1-5, with 9 bases that match TRBD1. Trimming took 6 bases from V and 0 from J; bases not matched to a gene: 3. Germline CDR1 is MNHEY and CDR2 is SVGAGI. The CDR3 is 15 residues long. The chain's CDR3 is CASSPDRGSNQPQHF. DNA for the CDR3: TGTGCCAGCAGCCCGGACAGGGGTAGCAATCAGCCCCAGCATTTT.

This clone was counted once. This CDR3 reads CASSPQQVGVGFQPQHF. The DNA for the CDR3 is TGTGCCAGCAGTCCACAGCAAGTGGGAGTGGGATTTCAGCCCCAGCATTTT. This sequence joins TRBV27 and TRBJ1-5, with unresolved D. This CDR3 contains 17 residues. Trimming took 5 bases from V and 6 from J, leaving 23 bases between them. The V gene's germline CDR1 is MNHEY and CDR2 SMNVEV (reference sequence).